This TCR beta chain was sequenced in a study of memory CD4+ T cells and cytomegalovirus serostatus. Across the study: Of the healthy Belgian adults, 9 were CMV seropositive and more than 20 seronegative. Overall study findings and caveats: Each of around 69 CMV-associated TCRbeta sequences occurred in one to five individuals. Suggested: most of the CMV-linked TCR signature lies in CD4+ memory cells.

In regard to this clone: The antigen remains unidentified.

Assay used: immunoSEQ multiplex PCR; TCRdb lists only in-frame clones, some missing. The data contain some 26,000 clones, 70% to 80% of them singletons. The sort gate was single viable CD3+CD4+CD8-CD45RO+ cells for memory CD4+ T cells. Positive selection with CD4 microbeads enriched total CD4+ T cells. The specimen was memory CD4+ T cells from blood. The clonotype was recovered from an adult in good health and CMV-seronegative.

The CDR3 protein is CASSRSGRTYEQYF. DNA for the CDR3: TGTGCCAGCAGTCGTAGCGGGAGGACCTACGAGCAGTACTTC. The V gene is TRBV6-1, the J gene TRBJ2-7; 10 positions agree with TRBD2. Trimming removed 5 bases from V and 2 bases from J; junction bases left unmatched: 3. This CDR3 region has 14 residues. The V gene's germline CDR1 is MNHNS and CDR2 SASEGT.